The 8 T cell receptor beta chains below were found in one sample sequenced in a study of identical twins. TCRdb analysed the 5' RACE reads with MiXCR anew, one entry per CDR3 protein. There are approximately 190,000 distinct CDR3 sequences in the sample; approximately 15% occur only once, and 35% to 50% lies in the top ten. These data were also reused for a study on T cells expressing NK-cell markers.

Material for sequencing was CD8+ T cells sorted from blood. The receptors shown here come from a woman aged 18-29 years in good health.

The CDR3 nucleotides are TGCAGTGCCGGGGAGGGACTAGCTTTCGAGACCCAGTACTTC. It specifies CSAGEGLAFETQYF. The rearrangement joins TRBV20-1 to TRBJ2-5, with 9 bases fitting TRBD2. There are 14 residues in the CDR3. CDR1 is DFQATT, CDR2 SNEGSKA, per germline (reference sequence). With 6 bases clipped from V and 5 bases from J, the junction kept 10 bases outside the gene matches.

In its sample, this clonotype was seen a few times. V gene TRBV18 combines with J gene TRBJ2-7; weak D call: TRBD1 (6 bases). The CDR3 totals 14 residues. V lost 3 bases, J lost 7 bases, and 16 bases lay in between. The V gene's germline CDR1 is KGHSH and CDR2 LQKENI. The CDR3 DNA reads as TGTGCCAGCTCACCGATGTCGACAGGTCTTGAGCAGTACTTC. Translating it yields CASSPMSTGLEQYF.

The J gene is TRBJ2-7, the V gene TRBV29-1, with TRBD2 as a possible D gene (6 bases). Germline loops: CDR1 SQVTM, CDR2 ANQGSEA. V shed 5 bases and J shed 6 bases, with 8 bases lying between them. The CDR3 has 10 amino acids. The CDR3 DNA sequence: TGCAGCGTTTACGGGAGCGAGCAGTACTTC. Translation gives CSVYGSEQYF.

This clonotype was recorded a few times. The chain combines TRBV10-2 with TRBJ2-1, with D uncertain. The CDR3 covers 14 residues. Between the trimmed V and J ends, which lost 4 bases and 6 bases, there was a span of 13 bases. From germline, CDR1 is WSHSY and CDR2 SAAADI. In DNA, the CDR3 is TGCGCCAGCAGTGTTAGCACTAATGGCAATGAGCAGTTCTTC. Protein product: CASSVSTNGNEQFF.

This clonotype was counted a few times. This chain connects TRBV20-1 to TRBJ1-1; D might be TRBD1 (6 bases). Germline CDR1 and CDR2: DFQATT and SNEGSKA (reference sequence). Between the trimmed V and J ends, which lost 4 bases and 5 bases, there was a span of 20 bases. This CDR3 contains 15 residues. The CDR3 nucleotides are TGCAGTGCTACAAATACCCAGGGGAGCGGAACTGAAGCTTTCTTT. The encoded protein is CSATNTQGSGTEAFF.

V usage is TRBV3-1 and J usage is TRBJ2-1; D is perhaps TRBD1 or TRBD2 (7 bases each). V gave up 0 bases and J gave up 5 bases, with 14 bases separating them. Per the germline V gene, CDR1 is LGHDT and CDR2 is YNNKEL (reference sequence). The length of the CDR3 is 16 residues. The CDR3 here is CASSQDWEGANNEQFF. CDR3 nucleotides: TGTGCCAGCAGCCAAGATTGGGAGGGGGCCAACAATGAGCAGTTCTTC.

V gene TRBV16 combines with J gene TRBJ1-2; D is possibly TRBD1 (5 bases). The germline CDR1 and CDR2 sequences are KGHSY and FQNENV. V shed 3 bases and J shed 8 bases, with 19 bases lying between them. The CDR3 consists of 15 residues. CDR3 nucleotides: TGTGCCAGCAGCCACTTGCAGCGGGACTTCAGGGGCTACACCTTC. The encoded protein is CASSHLQRDFRGYTF.

At least ten counts were recorded for this clonotype. The chain recombines TRBV12-3 or TRBV12-4 with TRBJ1-5, with D hard to call. The CDR3 sequence is 14 residues long. The V gene lost 3 bases and the J gene lost 6 bases, with 12 bases spanning the gap. In nucleotides, the CDR3 is TGTGCCAGCAGTTTGACCGGACCGAGTCAGCCCCAGCATTTT. It translates to CASSLTGPSQPQHF.